Listed below are T cell receptor beta chains from one sample, sequenced in a study of blood T cell repertoires in COVID-19. Assay used: immunoSEQ multiplex PCR; TCRdb lists only in-frame clones, some missing. The sample lists roughly 300,000 clones; around 90% were seen once. Material for sequencing was peripheral blood. These receptors all stem from a young man who had recovered from COVID-19. Each CDR3 is given with its conserved first and last residue. The D gene is left open where the match is weak. A clone size is listed for some rows: how often the clone was seen (once, few, many), or a class if it is expanded.

J: TRBJ2-1
D: TRBD2
V: TRBV7-2
size: .
DNA: TGTGCCAGCAGCTTAAGGGTAGCGGGGAGCAATGAGCAGTTCTTC
CDR3: CASSLRVAGSNEQFF

J: TRBJ2-7
D: .
V: TRBV16
size: .
DNA: TGTGCCAGCAGCCTGATCGGCAGGGTCGAACAGTACTTC
CDR3: CASSLIGRVEQYF

J: TRBJ2-1
D: .
V: TRBV7-3
size: .
DNA: TGTGCCAGCAGCTTATGGGGAGGAGCCTACAATGAGCAGTTCTTC
CDR3: CASSLWGGAYNEQFF

J: TRBJ1-1
D: TRBD1
V: TRBV6-2/TRBV6-3
size: .
DNA: TGTGCCAGCAGTTACTTGCCGGGACAGAGCCGTCTTGAAGCTTTCTTT
CDR3: CASSYLPGQSRLEAFF

J: TRBJ1-2
D: TRBD1
V: TRBV18
size: few
DNA: TGTGCCAGCTCACCACCAGGGGACAGCTATGGCTACACCTTC
CDR3: CASSPPGDSYGYTF

J: TRBJ1-5
D: .
V: TRBV28
size: .
DNA: TGTGCCACCCTGAAGGGAGGGAGCAATCAGCCCCAGCATTTT
CDR3: CATLKGGSNQPQHF

J: TRBJ2-3
D: TRBD2
V: TRBV6-6
size: .
DNA: TGTGCCAGCAGCGGACTAGCGGGGGTGGATACGCAGTATTTT
CDR3: CASSGLAGVDTQYF

J: TRBJ2-7
D: .
V: TRBV27
size: .
DNA: TGTGCCAGCAGTGGGGAGCGGAGCTACGAGCAGTACTTC
CDR3: CASSGERSYEQYF

J: TRBJ2-7
D: TRBD2
V: TRBV19
size: .
DNA: TGTGCCAGTAGTATAACCAGCGGGAGCTACGAGCAGTACTTC
CDR3: CASSITSGSYEQYF

J: TRBJ1-4
D: .
V: TRBV7-9
size: .
DNA: TGTGCCAGCAGCCAAGGCGGGGTTGCAACTAATGAAAAACTGTTTTTT
CDR3: CASSQGGVATNEKLFF

J: TRBJ1-1
D: .
V: TRBV19
size: few
DNA: TGTGCCAGTAGTATCGGGGGTGGGACTGAAGCTTTCTTT
CDR3: CASSIGGGTEAFF

J: TRBJ2-1
D: .
V: TRBV4-1
size: .
DNA: TGCGCCAGCAGCCAGGGCCCCGCCGGCGATGAGCAGTTCTTC
CDR3: CASSQGPAGDEQFF

J: TRBJ1-1
D: .
V: TRBV9
size: .
DNA: TGTGCCAGCAGCGGAAGCAGGGGCATGAACACTGAAGCTTTCTTT
CDR3: CASSGSRGMNTEAFF

J: TRBJ1-2
D: TRBD1
V: TRBV5-1
size: .
DNA: TGCGCCAGCAGCTCCGGACAGGGGGTGTTCTATGGCTACACCTTC
CDR3: CASSSGQGVFYGYTF

J: TRBJ1-2
D: .
V: TRBV5-4
size: .
DNA: TGTGCCAGCAGCCTGTTACTCAGGGCGTCACACTATGGCTACACCTTC
CDR3: CASSLLLRASHYGYTF